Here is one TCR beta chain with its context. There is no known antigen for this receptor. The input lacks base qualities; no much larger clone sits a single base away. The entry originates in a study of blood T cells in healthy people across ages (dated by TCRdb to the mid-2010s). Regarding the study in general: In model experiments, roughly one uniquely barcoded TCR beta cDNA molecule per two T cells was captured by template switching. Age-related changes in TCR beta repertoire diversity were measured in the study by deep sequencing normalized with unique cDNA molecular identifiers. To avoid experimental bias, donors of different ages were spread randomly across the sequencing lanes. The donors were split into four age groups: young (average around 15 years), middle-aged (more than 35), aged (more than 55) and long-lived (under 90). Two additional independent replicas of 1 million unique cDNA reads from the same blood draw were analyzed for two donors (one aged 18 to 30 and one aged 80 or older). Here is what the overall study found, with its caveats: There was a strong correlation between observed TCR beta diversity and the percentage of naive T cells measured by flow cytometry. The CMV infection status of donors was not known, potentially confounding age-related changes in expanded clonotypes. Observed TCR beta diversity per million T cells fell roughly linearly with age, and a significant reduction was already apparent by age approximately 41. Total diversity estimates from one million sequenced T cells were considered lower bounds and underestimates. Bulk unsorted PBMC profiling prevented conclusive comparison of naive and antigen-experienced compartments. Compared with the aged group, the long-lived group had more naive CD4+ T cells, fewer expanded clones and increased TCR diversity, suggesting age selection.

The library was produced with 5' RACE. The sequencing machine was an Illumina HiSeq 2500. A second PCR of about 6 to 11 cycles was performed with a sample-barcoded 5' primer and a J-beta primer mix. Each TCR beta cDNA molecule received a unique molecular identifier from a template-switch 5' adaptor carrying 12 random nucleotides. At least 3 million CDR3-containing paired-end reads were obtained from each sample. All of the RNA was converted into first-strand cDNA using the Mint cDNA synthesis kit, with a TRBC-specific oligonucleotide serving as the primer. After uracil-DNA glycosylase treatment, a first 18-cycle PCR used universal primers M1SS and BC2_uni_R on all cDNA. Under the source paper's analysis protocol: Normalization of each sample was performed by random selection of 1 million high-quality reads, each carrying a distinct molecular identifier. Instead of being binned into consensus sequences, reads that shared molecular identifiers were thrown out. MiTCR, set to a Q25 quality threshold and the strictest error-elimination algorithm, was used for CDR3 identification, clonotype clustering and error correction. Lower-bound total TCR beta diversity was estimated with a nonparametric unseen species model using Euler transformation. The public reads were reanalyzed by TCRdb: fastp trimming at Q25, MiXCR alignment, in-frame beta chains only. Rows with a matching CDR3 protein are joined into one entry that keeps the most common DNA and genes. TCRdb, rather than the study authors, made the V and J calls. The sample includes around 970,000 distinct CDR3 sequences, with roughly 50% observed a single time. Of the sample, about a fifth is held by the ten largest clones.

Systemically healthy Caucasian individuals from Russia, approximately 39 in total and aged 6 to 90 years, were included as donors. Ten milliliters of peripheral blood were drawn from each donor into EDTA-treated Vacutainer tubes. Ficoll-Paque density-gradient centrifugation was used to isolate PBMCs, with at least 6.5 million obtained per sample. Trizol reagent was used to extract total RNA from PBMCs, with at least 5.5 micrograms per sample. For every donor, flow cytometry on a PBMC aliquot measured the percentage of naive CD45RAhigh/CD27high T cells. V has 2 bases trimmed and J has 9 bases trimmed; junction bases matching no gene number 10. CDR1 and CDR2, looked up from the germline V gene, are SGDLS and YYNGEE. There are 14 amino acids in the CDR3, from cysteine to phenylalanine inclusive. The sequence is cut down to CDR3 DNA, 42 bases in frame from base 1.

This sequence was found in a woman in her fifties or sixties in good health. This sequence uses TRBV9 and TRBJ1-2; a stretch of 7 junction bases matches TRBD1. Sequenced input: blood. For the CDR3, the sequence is CASSVDTGTASYTF. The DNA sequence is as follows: TGTGCCAGCAGCGTTGACACCGGGACAGCCAGCTACACCTTC.